This T cell receptor beta chain was identified during a study of Graves' ophthalmopathy and Graves' hyperthyroidism. Notes on the study in general: Both a roughly 65% sensitivity and an approximately 76% specificity characterized the model's predictions of ophthalmopathy progression.

The hyperthyroidism patients, aged 18 to 65, had been newly diagnosed, with under 2 months' duration. Lactation, pregnancy, uncontrolled infections and other autoimmune diseases were all grounds for excluding patients. The diagnosis combined clinical symptoms, thyroxine, TRAb, thyroid ultrasound and orbital computed tomography scans. With regard to this clonotype: Its antigen is not known.

Researchers took RNA transcripts and amplified TCR beta CDR3 regions from them. HTBI primers were employed in first-round RT-PCR, then a second-round multiplex PCR followed. TCRdb called the multiplex PCR reads again in MiXCR, with one record for every CDR3 protein. The data hold over a million distinct CDR3 sequences, with about two fifths observed a single time. Material for sequencing was peripheral blood or thyroid tissue (not recorded which). This sequence was found in an adult man with Graves' hyperthyroidism.

The CDR3 DNA is TGTGCCAGCAGTTGGGACCACAATCAGCCCCAGCATTTT. It translates to CASSWDHNQPQHF. The V call is TRBV12-3 or TRBV12-4, the J call TRBJ1-5, with D possibly matching TRBD1 (5 bases). The V end was cut by 4 bases, the J end by 3 bases, with 7 bases between. The CDR3 runs to 13 residues.